This entry describes one T cell receptor (beta chain). This sample was included in a study of T cell responses to AZD1222 COVID-19 vaccine. The protocol was immunoSEQ multiplex PCR, while the TCRdb copy is restricted to in-frame clones and leaves out a portion. The sample contains about 78,000 clones, 87% of which appear only once. Germline V CDR1 and CDR2: SQVTM, ANQGSEA. The CDR3 loop spans 12 amino acids. V shed 6 bases, J shed 6 bases, and the junction held 8 bases outside the gene matches. This specimen consisted of peripheral blood, obtained on day 0 of AZD1222 vaccination. The receptor's source is an adult in good health. This chain links TRBV29-1 with TRBJ2-7; 7 nucleotides match TRBD1. CDR3 amino acids: CSVEQGLSEQYF. The CDR3 nucleotides are TGCAGCGTGGAACAGGGGCTGAGCGAGCAGTACTTC.